The 19 T cell receptor beta chains below come from one sample, sequenced in a study of long-term antiretroviral therapy in people with HIV. Investigators performed immunoSEQ version v3.0 at survey level. The method was immunoSEQ multiplex PCR; TCRdb's version includes in-frame clones alone and lacks a portion of them. Of under 50,000 clones in the sample, around nine tenths were seen once. Sequences were derived from unsorted PBMCs, sampled 0.1 years before starting antiretroviral therapy. Every receptor here comes from a woman aged 50 to 60 with HIV.

CDR3 coding DNA: TGTGCCAGCAGTGTTGCAGAACAACACCAAGAGACCCAGTACTTC. It encodes CASSVAEQHQETQYF. This chain joins TRBV2 and TRBJ2-5; D not resolved. The V and J ends lost 4 bases and 0 bases respectively, with 12 bases between them. From germline, CDR1 is SNHLY and CDR2 FYNNEI. The CDR3 is made up of 15 amino acids.

V is TRBV6-1 and J is TRBJ2-3; D gene unclear. Trimming left V 7 bases short and J 0 bases short, with 8 bases between. CDR1 and CDR2 from the germline V gene are MNHNS and SASEGT. The CDR3 consists of 13 residues. The CDR3: CASMFVSTDTQYF. Here the CDR3 DNA reads TGTGCCAGCATGTTTGTTAGCACAGATACGCAGTATTTT.

This rearrangement joins TRBV18 to TRBJ2-7, with TRBD1 matching 7 bases. This CDR3 is built from 14 residues. Germline V gene sequence: CDR1 KGHSH, CDR2 LQKENI. The V gene end was trimmed by 5 bases and the J gene end by 0 bases; junction bases not matched to a gene: 4. CDR3 DNA: TGTGCCAGCTCATCCCGGGACAGCTCCTACGAGCAGTACTTC. Translating it yields CASSSRDSSYEQYF.

This chain links TRBV30 with TRBJ2-3; 10 nucleotides align to TRBD1. V was pared by 5 bases and J by 6 bases, with 8 bases of the junction left unmatched. CDR1 is GTSNPN, CDR2 SVGIG, per germline (reference sequence). The CDR3 covers 14 residues. CDR3 loop: CAWRKGQGTDTQYF. CDR3 nucleotide sequence: TGTGCCTGGCGGAAGGGACAGGGGACGGATACGCAGTATTTT.

CDR3 loop: CASSLALGGTEAFF. CDR3 nucleotide sequence: TGTGCCAGCAGCTTAGCGCTGGGGGGCACTGAAGCTTTCTTT. The chain employs TRBV7-2 and TRBJ1-1, with D possibly matching TRBD1 (5 bases). In germline, CDR1 is SGHTA, CDR2 FQGNSA. V lost 0 bases and J 4 bases, leaving 9 bases between the germline ends. The CDR3 contains 14 residues.

This chain joins TRBV5-4 and TRBJ2-5; D remains ambiguous. V dropped 0 bases and J dropped 5 bases, with 11 bases sitting between them. CDR3 length equals 14 residues. Germline CDR1 SGHNT, CDR2 YYREEE (reference sequence). CDR3 coding DNA: TGTGCCAGCAGCTTGGCCCTCAGTGGGGAGACCCAGTACTTC. Amino acid sequence: CASSLALSGETQYF.

The V and J genes are TRBV9 and TRBJ1-2; no clear D gene. The CDR3 runs to 16 residues. The V end lost 0 bases, the J end lost 0 bases, and 12 bases lay between the germline ends. Germline V lookup: CDR1 SGDLS, CDR2 YYNGEE. Here the CDR3 DNA reads TGTGCCAGCAGCGTAGGACCTTACTCGACTAACTATGGCTACACCTTC. It encodes CASSVGPYSTNYGYTF.

The chain joins TRBV5-6 to TRBJ2-7; D is possibly TRBD1 (7 bases). The germline V and J ends were trimmed by 3 bases and 1 base, with 17 bases remaining between them. The CDR3 length is 16 residues. CDR1 is SGHDT and CDR2 is YYEEEE in the germline V gene. The CDR3: CASSSGGDSHSYEQYF. In nucleotides, the CDR3 is TGTGCCAGCAGCTCTGGAGGGGACAGCCATTCCTACGAGCAGTACTTC.

The chain is built from TRBV21-1 and TRBJ1-5; whether TRBD1, the table's D call, matches the DNA was not checked. TRBV21-1 corresponds to a pseudogene. This CDR3 has 14 amino acids. CDR3 protein: CASSKETVTQPQHF. In DNA form, the CDR3 reads TGTGCCAGCAGCAAGGAAACAGTGACTCAGCCCCAGCATTTT.

The chain is built from TRBV9 and TRBJ2-3; no reliable D call. Trimming shortened V by 0 bases and J by 3 bases, and 5 bases separated the two germline ends. CDR3 length equals 13 residues. In germline, CDR1 is SGDLS, CDR2 YYNGEE. The CDR3 sequence is CASSVDGTDTQYF. The DNA for the CDR3 is TGTGCCAGCAGCGTAGATGGGACAGATACGCAGTATTTT.

V gene TRBV5-5 combines with J gene TRBJ2-5; D not certain. Looked up from germline, CDR1 is SGHKS and CDR2 is YYEKEE (reference sequence). This CDR3 is built from 14 residues. Trimming shortened V by 2 bases and J by 1 base, and 9 bases separated the two germline ends. The chain's CDR3 is CASSFRVAQETQYF. The CDR3 coding sequence is TGTGCCAGCAGCTTCCGGGTCGCCCAAGAGACCCAGTACTTC.

This sequence joins TRBV6-5 and TRBJ1-1; perhaps TRBD1 as D (6 bases). The CDR3 is 14 amino acids. V shed 4 bases and J shed 0 bases, with 9 bases lying between them. From germline, CDR1 is MNHEY and CDR2 SVGAGI. The CDR3 here is CASSWDTLNTEAFF. CDR3 sequence (DNA): TGTGCCAGCAGTTGGGACACTTTGAACACTGAAGCTTTCTTT.

V usage is TRBV14 and J usage is TRBJ2-1; D may be TRBD1 (6 bases). In germline, CDR1 is SGHDN, CDR2 FVKESK. Trimming cost V 4 bases and J 2 bases, with 12 bases left between them. The CDR3 has 15 residues. For the CDR3, the DNA is TGTGCCAGCAGCCCCCGGACAGACCCCTACAATGAGCAGTTCTTC. It specifies CASSPRTDPYNEQFF.

The table lists this clone with a few counts. The rearrangement joins TRBV5-4 to TRBJ1-1, with 7 bases aligning to TRBD1. This CDR3 contains 15 residues. CDR1 is SGHNT, CDR2 YYREEE, per germline (reference sequence). Trimming at V came to 1 base and at J to 0 bases, leaving 3 bases not matched to a gene. The CDR3 here is CASSLKTGMNTEAFF. The DNA of the CDR3 is TGTGCCAGCAGCTTGAAGACAGGGATGAACACTGAAGCTTTCTTT.

This sequence joins TRBV5-1 and TRBJ2-7; D not resolved. V dropped 5 bases and J dropped 5 bases, with 17 bases sitting between them. Germline CDR1 and CDR2: SGHRS and YFSETQ. The CDR3 has 14 residues. CDR3 protein: CASSRLVRAHEQYF. The CDR3 region has the DNA TGCGCCAGCAGTAGGCTAGTTCGCGCCCACGAGCAGTACTTC.

The genes are TRBV19 and TRBJ2-1, with 8 nucleotides matching TRBD2. V trimming: 2 bases; J trimming: 10 bases; junction bases outside the gene matches: 4. The CDR3 has 13 amino acids. CDR1 is LNHDA and CDR2 is SQIVND in the germline V gene (reference sequence). CDR3 sequence reads: CASSISSGQEQFF. CDR3 nucleotide sequence: TGTGCCAGTAGTATATCTAGCGGGCAAGAGCAGTTCTTC.

The V call is TRBV5-1, the J call TRBJ1-1; 8 nucleotides match TRBD1. V shed 3 bases, J shed 0 bases, and the junction held 4 bases outside the gene matches. The CDR3 has 15 residues. The germline gives CDR1 SGHRS, CDR2 YFSETQ. The chain's CDR3 is CASSWGQALNTEAFF. CDR3 nucleotides: TGCGCCAGCAGCTGGGGACAGGCCCTGAACACTGAAGCTTTCTTT.

The chain links TRBV27 to TRBJ1-2; 9 nucleotides line up with TRBD1. The V gene end was trimmed by 1 base and the J gene end by 4 bases; junction bases not matched to a gene: 7. The CDR3 is made up of 16 amino acids. Germline CDR1 is MNHEY and CDR2 is SMNVEV (reference sequence). The CDR3 DNA is TGTGCCAGCAGTTTATTCCCCACAGGGGGCCTCTATGGCTACACCTTC. It encodes CASSLFPTGGLYGYTF.

The rearrangement links TRBV2 to TRBJ1-2, with D uncertain. V gave up 0 bases and J gave up 4 bases, with 9 bases separating them. Germline lookup yields CDR1 SNHLY and CDR2 FYNNEI. The CDR3 loop spans 14 amino acids. CDR3 bases: TGTGCCAGCAGTGAAGCCGAACTTAGCTATGGCTACACCTTC. Translating gives CASSEAELSYGYTF.